The clone carrying this TCR beta chain was picked up many times. Its antigen is as yet unknown. CDR3 length: 16 residues. The V gene lost 1 base and the J gene lost 4 bases, with 17 bases spanning the gap. The authors amplified TCR beta CDR3 regions, and they did so from RNA transcripts for repertoire sequencing. RT-PCR was first run with HTBI primers, then multiplex PCR in a second round. TCRdb re-called the multiplex PCR reads through MiXCR, storing one row per CDR3 protein. The sample holds about 370,000 distinct CDR3 sequences, about 17% seen once. This entry is derived from a study of Graves' ophthalmopathy and Graves' hyperthyroidism. The study's findings and limits: Ophthalmopathy progression was predicted by the model at 70.59% sensitivity and 72% to 75% specificity. In blood, most expanded thyroid clonotypes above 0.001 frequency were also detected.

If no ophthalmopathy appeared within 18 months of follow-up, hyperthyroidism was termed stable. Orbital computed tomography, thyroid ultrasound, TRAb, serum thyroxine and clinical symptoms formed the basis of diagnosis. What was sequenced was peripheral blood. The gene calls are TRBV12-3 or TRBV12-4 and TRBJ2-7; no clear D. This clonotype originated in an adult woman with stable Graves' hyperthyroidism. In DNA, the CDR3 is TGTGCCAGCAGTTTAGAATCCAGGCCAGTGGTGTACGAGCAGTACTTC. This translates into CASSLESRPVVYEQYF.